What follows are 17 T cell receptor beta chains derived from one specimen sequenced in a study of T-cell memory formation after mild COVID-19 (dated by TCRdb to the early 2020s). Library prep was done by 5' RACE. The sequencer listed for this sample is Illumina NovaSeq 6000. Using fastp trimming at Q25 and MiXCR clonotype assembly, TCRdb reanalyzed the public sequencing data and kept in-frame beta chains. Identical CDR3 protein sequences are pooled into one entry, listed with their most common genes and DNA. This sample has about 560,000 distinct CDR3 sequences in its table, and roughly 21% of those were observed once. The ten largest clones add up to about 8.7% of the sample. Sequenced sample: PBMCs or a T cell subset sorted from them (not recorded which). The origin of the receptors is an adult woman who had mild COVID-19 (a few samples of this study predate the infection). The sample titles of this study are shuffled in the database, so cell type and time point are left out; the donor was told from shared clones.

The chain combines TRBV19 with TRBJ2-2, with no clear D. Germline CDR1 is LNHDA and CDR2 is SQIVND (reference sequence). The CDR3 is 15 residues long. Trimming took 5 bases from V and 4 from J, leaving 14 bases between them. In DNA form, the CDR3 reads TGTGCCAGTAGTCCCTGGGATACGGGCACCGGGGAGCTGTTTTTT. Its protein is CASSPWDTGTGELFF.

The chain recombines TRBV7-2 with TRBJ2-7; 13 bases align to TRBD2. Germline lookup yields CDR1 SGHTA and CDR2 FQGNSA. The CDR3 length is 15 residues. The ends lost 3 bases at V and 5 bases at J; junction bases unmatched: 4. The CDR3 spells CASSFGLAGADEQYF. CDR3 nucleotide sequence: TGTGCCAGCAGCTTCGGACTAGCGGGAGCAGACGAGCAGTACTTC. Based on the CDR3 plus reference TRBV7-2 and TRBJ2-7, the full variable domain is GAGVSQSPSNKVTEKGKDVELRCDPISGHTALYWYRQSLGQGLEFLIYFQGNSAPDKSGLPSDRFSAERTGGSVSTLTIQRTQQEDSAVYLCASSFGLAGADEQYFGPGTRLTVT.

The chain joins TRBV28 to TRBJ2-1, with a possible D match to TRBD2 (6 bases). The CDR3 covers 15 residues. Per germline, CDR1 MDHEN and CDR2 SYDVKM. This CDR3 reads CASCLGGDSYNEQFF. The CDR3 DNA follows: TGTGCTTCCTGCCTCGGGGGAGACTCCTACAATGAGCAGTTCTTC.

This clonotype was observed once. The V call is TRBV5-6, the J call TRBJ1-1; TRBD1 agrees at 8 bases. The ends lost 3 bases at V and 0 bases at J; junction bases unmatched: 10. Germline V gene data show CDR1 as SGHDT and CDR2 as YYEEEE. There are 17 residues in the CDR3. The chain's CDR3 is CASSSRQGSFMNTEAFF. For the CDR3, the DNA is TGTGCCAGCAGCTCCCGACAGGGGTCCTTCATGAACACTGAAGCTTTCTTT.

The chain recombines TRBV5-1 with TRBJ2-5; no clear D gene. CDR1 and CDR2 from the germline V gene are SGHRS and YFSETQ. Between the trimmed V and J ends, which lost 4 bases and 4 bases, there was a span of 17 bases. The CDR3 runs to 15 residues. Written as DNA, the CDR3 is TGCGCCAGCAGCGGGGTGATCGGCACAGCAGAGACCCAGTACTTC. Amino acids: CASSGVIGTAETQYF.

This clonotype has at least ten counts. The gene calls are TRBV7-3 and TRBJ1-6; 12 bases align to TRBD1. CDR3 length: 15 residues. V lost 4 bases to trimming and J lost 9 bases; unmatched junction nucleotides: 4. CDR1 is SGHTA and CDR2 is FQGTGA in the germline V gene. The CDR3, as DNA: TGTGCCAGCAGCTCTGGGACAGGGGGCGGTTCACCCCTCCACTTT. It specifies CASSSGTGGGSPLHF. Filled out from reference TRBV7-3 and TRBJ1-6, the complete variable domain reads GAGVSQTPSNKVTEKGKYVELRCDPISGHTALYWYRQSLGQGPEFLIYFQGTGAADDSGLPNDRFFAVRPEGSVSTLKIQRTERGDSAVYLCASSSGTGGGSPLHFGNGTRLTVT.

The rearrangement joins TRBV9 to TRBJ2-7; 7 bases align to TRBD1. V dropped 0 bases and J dropped 3; count of bases not matched to a gene: 6. Germline V gives CDR1 SGDLS, CDR2 YYNGEE. The CDR3 length is 15 residues. The CDR3 sequence is CASSVAAQGFYEQYF. The CDR3 DNA follows: TGTGCCAGCAGCGTAGCGGCACAGGGGTTCTACGAGCAGTACTTC.

This clonotype turned up a few times. CDR3 nucleotides: TGCGCCAGCAGCCAAGAGGAAAGGTCTGGAAACACCATATATTTT. Amino acids: CASSQEERSGNTIYF. The V gene is TRBV4-3, the J gene TRBJ1-3, with D unresolved. The V end was cut by 0 bases, the J end by 1 base, with 7 bases between. The CDR3 covers 15 residues. Germline CDR1 and CDR2: LGHNA and YSLEER.

In its sample, this clonotype was seen a few times. The genes are TRBV7-6 and TRBJ2-5; tentatively, D is TRBD1 (5 bases). Germline-derived CDR1 and CDR2 are SGHVS and FNYEAQ. The CDR3 is 15 amino acids. V lost 0 bases and J lost 5, with 13 bases in between. CDR3 protein: CASSLASGSVETQYF. The CDR3 nucleotides are TGTGCCAGCAGCTTAGCTTCAGGGTCCGTGGAGACCCAGTACTTC.

This rearrangement joins TRBV7-9 to TRBJ1-1, with TRBD1 matching 7 bases. CDR1 SEHNR and CDR2 FQNEAQ come from the germline V gene (reference sequence). CDR3 size: 16 residues. The V and J ends lost 5 bases and 0 bases, in that order; junction bases with no gene match: 9. CDR3 coding DNA: TGTGCCAGCAGCCCCCTTGGGGACAGCATGAACACTGAAGCTTTCTTT. This sequence encodes CASSPLGDSMNTEAFF.

This clonotype appeared a few times. This chain links TRBV7-2 with TRBJ1-1; D is unclear. The length of the CDR3 is 19 residues. Trimming stripped 2 bases from V and 5 bases from J, with 27 bases between. The V gene's germline CDR1 is SGHTA and CDR2 FQGNSA. CDR3 bases: TGTGCCAGCAGCTTAAATTCTCCAAGCCTTCCGCGGGGTAGGACTGAAGCTTTCTTT. The encoded protein is CASSLNSPSLPRGRTEAFF.

The rearrangement links TRBV20-1 to TRBJ1-5; the match to TRBD1 covers 10 bases. CDR3 length: 12 amino acids. Trimming at V came to 8 bases and at J to 7 bases, leaving 5 bases not matched to a gene. Germline-derived CDR1 and CDR2 are DFQATT and SNEGSKA (reference sequence). CDR3 sequence reads: CSMGTGEQPQHF. CDR3 coding DNA: TGCAGTATGGGGACAGGGGAGCAGCCCCAGCATTTT.

This CDR3 reads CSASRQNNEKLFF. The CDR3 region has the DNA TGCAGTGCTAGCCGGCAGAATAATGAAAAACTGTTTTTT. This chain uses TRBV20-1 with TRBJ1-4; D is unclear. Germline loops: CDR1 DFQATT, CDR2 SNEGSKA (reference sequence). Deletions cut 3 bases from V and 4 bases from J, with 9 bases between. The CDR3 spans 13 residues.

The chain carries TRBV5-1 and TRBJ2-7, with D perhaps matching TRBD1 or TRBD2 (5 bases each). Germline loops: CDR1 SGHRS, CDR2 YFSETQ. The CDR3 is 15 amino acids. Trimming shortened V by 0 bases and J by 2 bases, and 12 bases separated the two germline ends. DNA of the CDR3: TGCGCCAGCAGCTTGGACTGGGGGAGCACCTACGAGCAGTACTTC. Protein sequence: CASSLDWGSTYEQYF.

This chain connects TRBV20-1 to TRBJ2-2; 9 nucleotides line up with TRBD2. The ends lost 5 bases at V and 5 bases at J; junction bases unmatched: 9. Germline CDR1 is DFQATT and CDR2 is SNEGSKA (reference sequence). The CDR3 contains 15 residues. DNA of the CDR3: TGCAGTGCTGATGGCGGGAGGGCCGGGACCGGGGAGCTGTTTTTT. It translates to CSADGGRAGTGELFF.

This sequence joins TRBV5-1 and TRBJ1-2, with 8 bases matching TRBD1. Germline lookup yields CDR1 SGHRS and CDR2 YFSETQ. The CDR3 spans 14 residues. After removal of 6 bases from V and 5 bases from J, the junction contained 9 bases not matched to a gene. Here the CDR3 reads CASTDTQGAYGYTF. In DNA, the CDR3 is TGCGCCAGCACCGACACGCAGGGGGCTTATGGCTACACCTTC.

The V gene is TRBV20-1, the J gene TRBJ1-6; D is uncertain. The CDR3 length is 14 residues. Germline CDR1 is DFQATT and CDR2 is SNEGSKA (reference sequence). V lost 6 bases and J 3 bases, leaving 12 bases between the germline ends. CDR3 bases: TGCAGTGCCCCAAGGGATAGCTATAATTCACCCCTCCACTTT. Encoded protein: CSAPRDSYNSPLHF.